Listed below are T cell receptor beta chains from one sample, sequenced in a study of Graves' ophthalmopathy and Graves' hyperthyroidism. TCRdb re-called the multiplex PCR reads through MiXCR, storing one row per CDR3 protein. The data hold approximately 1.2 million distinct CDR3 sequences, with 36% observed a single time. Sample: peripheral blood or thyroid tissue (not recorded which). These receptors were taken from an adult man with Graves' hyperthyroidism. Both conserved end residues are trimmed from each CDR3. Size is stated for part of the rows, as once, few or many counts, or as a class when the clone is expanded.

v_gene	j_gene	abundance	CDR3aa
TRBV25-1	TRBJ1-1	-	ASQEDRYTEAF
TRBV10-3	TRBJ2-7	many	AISESGDEQY
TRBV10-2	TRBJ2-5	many	ASSSRWETQY
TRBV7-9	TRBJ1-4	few	ASSLEMGQSNEKLF
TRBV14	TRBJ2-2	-	ASSQVVGRINTGELF
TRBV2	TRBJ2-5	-	ASNRGAGGPETQY
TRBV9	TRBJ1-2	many	ASSAAGQGGYT
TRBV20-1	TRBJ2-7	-	SASLGEQY
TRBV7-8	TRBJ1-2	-	ASSSKQGAYGYT
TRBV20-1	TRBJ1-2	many	SAREGPPSRGYT
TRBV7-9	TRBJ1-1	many	ASSEGLGNTEAF
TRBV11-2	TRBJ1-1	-	ASSFRNRGNTEAF
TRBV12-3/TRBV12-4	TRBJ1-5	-	ASSYPRKRRQPQH
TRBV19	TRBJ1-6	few	ASRVGGQGYNSPLH
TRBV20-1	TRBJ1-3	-	SARSPPGQGVGNTIY
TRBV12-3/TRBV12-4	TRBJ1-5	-	ASSLLSSSDQPQH
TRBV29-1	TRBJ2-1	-	SVPSGRSNEQF
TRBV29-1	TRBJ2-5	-	SVRQGS
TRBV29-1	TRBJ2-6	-	SSAGTGANVLT
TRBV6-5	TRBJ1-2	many	ASSFARGSTYGYT
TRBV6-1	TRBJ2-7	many	ASSEAWTFYEQY
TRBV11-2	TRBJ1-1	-	ASSAAGLSNTEAF
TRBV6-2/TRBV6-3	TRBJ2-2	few	ASITGAGENTGELF